The 29 T cell receptor beta chains listed next were all sequenced from one sample in a study of blood T cell repertoires in COVID-19. The method was immunoSEQ multiplex PCR; TCRdb's version includes in-frame clones alone and lacks a portion of them. The table includes roughly 200,000 clones, approximately 85% detected once. Input material: peripheral blood. Every receptor here comes from a man in his 60s with acute or convalescent COVID-19.

The gene calls are TRBV10-3 and TRBJ1-2; 9 bases align to TRBD1. CDR1 is ENHRY and CDR2 is SYGVKD in the germline V gene. V lost 6 bases, J lost 4 bases, and 9 bases stayed unmatched. The CDR3 extends over 15 amino acids. The CDR3 loop reads CAIRLTGGAGYGYTF. As DNA, the CDR3 is TGTGCCATCAGATTAACAGGGGGCGCCGGCTATGGCTACACCTTC.

The V call is TRBV28, the J call TRBJ2-5; D possibly corresponds to TRBD1 (5 bases). The CDR3 is made up of 11 amino acids. The V end lost 6 bases, the J end lost 10 bases, and 12 bases lay between the germline ends. Germline CDR1 reads MDHEN; CDR2 reads SYDVKM. CDR3 protein: CASSFNRGQYF. CDR3 bases: TGTGCCAGCAGCTTCAATAGGGGCCAGTACTTC. Complete variable domain (other parts from reference TRBV28 and TRBJ2-5): DVKVTQSSRYLVKRTGEKVFLECVQDMDHENMFWYRQDPGLGLRLIYFSYDVKMKEKGDIPEGYSVSREKKERFSLILESASTNQTSMYLCASSFNRGQYFGPGTRLLVL.

The V gene is TRBV19, the J gene TRBJ1-1, with TRBD1 as a possible D gene (5 bases). The germline gives CDR1 LNHDA, CDR2 SQIVND (reference sequence). Deletions cut 5 bases from V and 1 base from J, with 8 bases between. This CDR3 is 13 amino acids long. The CDR3 loop reads CASSFTGNTEAFF. CDR3 nucleotide sequence: TGTGCCAGTAGTTTTACAGGGAACACTGAAGCTTTCTTT. The variable domain in full, with the rest retrieved from reference TRBV19 and TRBJ1-1, is DGGITQSPKYLFRKEGQNVTLSCEQNLNHDAMYWYRQDPGQGLRLIYYSQIVNDFQKGDIAEGYSVSREKKESFPLTVTSAQKNPTAFYLCASSFTGNTEAFFGQGTRLTVV.

The V and J genes are TRBV7-8 and TRBJ2-5; 12 nucleotides line up with TRBD1. The CDR3 is made up of 16 amino acids. V lost 5 bases and J lost 1; bases outside the gene matches: 5. Germline CDR1 and CDR2: SGHVS and FQNEAQ. The CDR3 nucleotides are TGTGCCAGCAGCCCCTGGGGACAGGGGGCCCAAGAGACCCAGTACTTC. Translated, it gives CASSPWGQGAQETQYF.

This chain links TRBV19 with TRBJ2-1; 9 bases line up with TRBD2. Germline CDR1 is LNHDA and CDR2 is SQIVND (reference sequence). J gave up 3 bases and V 4 bases, and 10 bases lay outside the gene matches. This CDR3 is built from 17 residues. CDR3 in amino acids: CASSKMAGGRGYNEQFF. The CDR3 DNA reads as TGTGCCAGTAGTAAGATGGCGGGAGGGAGGGGCTACAATGAGCAGTTCTTC.

This clone was found many times. The rearrangement links TRBV11-2 to TRBJ1-2, with 10 positions matching TRBD1. CDR1 SGHAT and CDR2 FQNNGV come from the germline V gene. The ends lost 7 bases at V and 8 bases at J; junction bases unmatched: 7. The CDR3 is 13 residues long. This chain's CDR3 is CASIETGGRGYTF. The CDR3 DNA is TGTGCCAGCATCGAGACAGGGGGCAGGGGCTACACCTTC.

The chain is built from TRBV19 and TRBJ2-2; D call uncertain. Germline V gene lookup returns CDR1 LNHDA and CDR2 SQIVND (reference sequence). This CDR3 is built from 14 residues. Trimming shortened V by 10 bases and J by 1 base, and 13 bases separated the two germline ends. The CDR3 region is CATRKGGNTGELFF. Written as DNA, the CDR3 is TGTGCCACAAGGAAAGGCGGGAACACCGGGGAGCTGTTTTTT. Supplemented by reference TRBV19 and TRBJ2-2, the full variable domain reads DGGITQSPKYLFRKEGQNVTLSCEQNLNHDAMYWYRQDPGQGLRLIYYSQIVNDFQKGDIAEGYSVSREKKESFPLTVTSAQKNPTAFYLCATRKGGNTGELFFGEGSRLTVL.

Written as DNA, the CDR3 is TGTGCCAGCAGCCAAGAGGGTGGCGGGGGCAATGAGCAGTTCTTC. Translating it yields CASSQEGGGGNEQFF. This chain links TRBV3-1 (or the pseudogene TRBV3-2) with TRBJ2-1; TRBD2 matches 7 bases. Germline V gene data show CDR1 as LGHDT and CDR2 as YNNKEL (reference sequence). There are 15 residues in the CDR3. The J segment lost 6 bases and the V segment lost 0 bases, leaving 5 bases of the junction unmatched.

This rearrangement joins TRBV2 to TRBJ2-7; tentatively, D is TRBD2 (6 bases). Trimming took 8 bases from V and 10 from J, leaving 18 bases between them. CDR3 length: 12 amino acids. Looked up from germline, CDR1 is SNHLY and CDR2 is FYNNEI. In nucleotides, the CDR3 is TGTGCCAGCGGCCCGGTGTTGGGACTTCAGTACTTC. As protein: CASGPVLGLQYF.

The J gene is TRBJ1-2, the V gene TRBV19; D ambiguous. Germline V gene sequence: CDR1 LNHDA, CDR2 SQIVND (reference sequence). This CDR3 is built from 15 residues. With 6 bases removed from V and 0 bases from J, the gap between germline ends came to 14 bases. The DNA for the CDR3 is TGTGCCAGTAGATCCCAATCCGTAGCTAACTATGGCTACACCTTC. Protein sequence: CASRSQSVANYGYTF.

Regarding this clone: At one boundary the junction diverges from the germline segment, which might be a read error. The V and J genes are TRBV5-6 and TRBJ2-3; D call uncertain. The CDR3 runs 12 residues. CDR1 and CDR2 from the germline V gene are SGHDT and YYEEEE. CDR3 amino acids: CASSLAAYTQYF. In DNA form, the CDR3 reads TGTGCCAGCAGTTTGGCAGCGTATACGCAGTATTTT.

The chain carries TRBV19 and TRBJ2-3, with D possibly TRBD2 on 6 matching bases. Trimming left V 10 bases short and J 4 bases short, with 21 bases between. CDR3 length: 15 residues. Germline lookup yields CDR1 LNHDA and CDR2 SQIVND (reference sequence). CDR3 DNA sequence: TGTGCCACCGGAGAGCTCCGGCGGGACCCAGATACGCAGTATTTT. This codes for CATGELRRDPDTQYF.

The rearrangement joins TRBV5-6 to TRBJ2-5; 8 bases align to TRBD2. J gave up 1 base and V 3 bases, and 11 bases lay outside the gene matches. Germline assignment: CDR1 SGHDT and CDR2 YYEEEE. The CDR3 loop spans 17 amino acids. As DNA, the CDR3 is TGTGCCAGCAGCTCCCTTACTAGCGGAGGGCTCCAAGAGACCCAGTACTTC. Its translation: CASSSLTSGGLQETQYF.

This clone occurred once. This sequence joins TRBV5-6 and TRBJ2-1; no clear D. V lost 3 bases and J 9 bases, leaving 13 bases between the germline ends. Germline-derived CDR1 and CDR2 are SGHDT and YYEEEE. This CDR3 has 13 residues. The CDR3 is CASSSTVPLEQFF. CDR3 coding DNA: TGTGCCAGCAGCTCTACGGTGCCCCTTGAGCAGTTCTTC.

With regard to this clone: Other nucleotide sequences in the sample specify the same CDR3. The chain couples TRBV7-2 to TRBJ2-7, with a tentative D call TRBD1 (6 bases). CDR1 is SGHTA, CDR2 FQGNSA, per germline. The CDR3 runs 13 residues. Deletions cut 1 base from V and 4 bases from J, with 8 bases between. CDR3 nucleotides: TGTGCCAGCAGCTTAGAGCAGGGGTACGAGCAGTACTTC. Its translation: CASSLEQGYEQYF.

CDR3 residues: CASSSLTRGNQPQHF. CDR3 bases: TGTGCCAGCAGTTCTCTCACGCGGGGCAATCAGCCCCAGCATTTT. The chain links TRBV6-5 to TRBJ1-5; no reliable D call. V gave up 4 bases and J gave up 2 bases, with 12 bases separating them. CDR1 and CDR2 from the germline V gene are MNHEY and SVGAGI. CDR3 length equals 15 residues.

The DNA of the CDR3 is TGTGCCAGCAGCCGCACCGGGACAGGGGGGAGGACTGAAGCTTTCTTT. Its protein product is CASSRTGTGGRTEAFF. The rearrangement joins TRBV14 to TRBJ1-1; the match to TRBD1 covers 11 bases. This CDR3 region has 16 residues. Trimming at V came to 4 bases and at J to 5 bases, leaving 9 bases not matched to a gene. The germline gives CDR1 SGHDN, CDR2 FVKESK.

This chain uses TRBV21-1 with TRBJ1-5; the listed D gene, TRBD1, was not tested against the DNA. TRBV21-1 is a known pseudogene. This CDR3 comprises 18 residues. The CDR3 region has the DNA TGTGCCAGCAGCGAAGGGGGGCATGCCCATTATAGCAATCAGCCCCAGCATTTT. Its translation: CASSEGGHAHYSNQPQHF.

This clone was detected a few times. This sequence joins TRBV5-8 and TRBJ2-2; D might be TRBD2 (5 bases). V was trimmed by 0 bases and J by 4 bases, leaving 10 bases between them. The CDR3 has 15 amino acids. Germline V gene data show CDR1 as SGHTS and CDR2 as YDEGEE. The CDR3 region has the DNA TGTGCCAGCAGCTTGGACGGACGGGGCACCGGGGAGCTGTTTTTT. It specifies CASSLDGRGTGELFF.

Details on this clone: In the same sample, other DNA sequences code for this CDR3. V and J are TRBV2 and TRBJ2-1; 11 bases are a match to TRBD2. The length of the CDR3 is 15 residues. The ends lost 4 bases at V and 5 bases at J; junction bases unmatched: 4. Germline CDR1 and CDR2: SNHLY and FYNNEI. As DNA, the CDR3 is TGTGCCAGCAGTGTGCTAGCGGGAGGTAACAATGAGCAGTTCTTC. This codes for CASSVLAGGNNEQFF.

The chain combines TRBV30 with TRBJ2-1, with TRBD2 matching over 11 bases. Germline V gene data show CDR1 as GTSNPN and CDR2 as SVGIG (reference sequence). V lost 4 bases to trimming and J lost 4 bases; unmatched junction nucleotides: 9. CDR3 length equals 16 residues. The CDR3 is CAWTPPGLAEYNEQFF. The CDR3 DNA is TGTGCCTGGACCCCACCGGGACTAGCGGAATACAATGAGCAGTTCTTC.

The gene calls are TRBV5-4 and TRBJ2-1; D is perhaps TRBD1 (5 bases). The germline gives CDR1 SGHNT, CDR2 YYREEE (reference sequence). The CDR3 spans 13 residues. V lost 3 bases to trimming and J lost 1 base, with 5 bases between them. The CDR3 bases are TGTGCCAGCAGCTCAGGGTCCTACAATGAGCAGTTCTTC. Amino acid sequence: CASSSGSYNEQFF.

This chain links TRBV7-2 with TRBJ1-6; tentatively, D is TRBD1 (6 bases). CDR3 length: 14 residues. V gave up 1 base and J gave up 10 bases, with 11 bases separating them. The germline CDR1 and CDR2 sequences are SGHTA and FQGNSA. The CDR3 spells CASSLEGGESPLHF. CDR3 in DNA: TGTGCCAGCAGCTTAGAGGGGGGGGAATCACCCCTCCACTTT. Full variable domain (rest looked up from reference TRBV7-2 and TRBJ1-6): GAGVSQSPSNKVTEKGKDVELRCDPISGHTALYWYRQSLGQGLEFLIYFQGNSAPDKSGLPSDRFSAERTGGSVSTLTIQRTQQEDSAVYLCASSLEGGESPLHFGNGTRLTVT.

The chain recombines TRBV7-9 with TRBJ1-1, with D unresolved. The V gene's germline CDR1 is SEHNR and CDR2 FQNEAQ (reference sequence). Trimming left V 5 bases short and J 7 bases short, with 14 bases between. The CDR3 runs to 13 residues. CDR3 bases: TGTGCCAGCAGCCCCCCAGTGTTAAGTGAAGCTTTCTTT. Translation gives CASSPPVLSEAFF.

The chain combines TRBV9 with TRBJ2-7, with D perhaps matching TRBD2 (5 bases). Per the germline V gene, CDR1 is SGDLS and CDR2 is YYNGEE. This CDR3 has 13 amino acids. V lost 4 bases to trimming and J lost 2 bases, with 10 bases between them. CDR3 sequence (DNA): TGTGCCAGCAGCCCAGCGGCGCCCTACGAGCAGTACTTC. Protein sequence: CASSPAAPYEQYF.

The V gene is TRBV25-1, the J gene TRBJ1-3; 9 positions agree with TRBD1. This CDR3 has 15 residues. Trimming removed 4 bases from V and 9 bases from J; junction bases left unmatched: 10. Germline V gives CDR1 MGHDK, CDR2 SYGVNS. CDR3 amino acids: CASSGPGQGSSTIYF. In DNA, the CDR3 is TGTGCCAGCAGTGGCCCGGGACAGGGATCATCCACCATATATTTT.

The sample holds one count of this clone. V gene TRBV9 combines with J gene TRBJ1-2; tentative D call: TRBD1 (5 bases). Germline assignment: CDR1 SGDLS and CDR2 YYNGEE. V lost 2 bases, J lost 4 bases, and 15 bases lay in between. The CDR3 extends over 15 amino acids. CDR3 region: CASSVEGGAAYGYTF. The CDR3 nucleotides read TGTGCCAGCAGCGTGGAGGGCGGGGCGGCCTATGGCTACACCTTC.

CDR3 nucleotides: TGTGCCAGCAGCCTTCCCGGGACAACTGAAGCTTTCTTT. Translation: CASSLPGTTEAFF. The rearrangement links TRBV3-1 (or the pseudogene TRBV3-2) to TRBJ1-1; the D gene is possibly TRBD1 (6 bases). Trimming took off 4 bases at V and 5 bases at J, with 11 bases between the two ends. This CDR3 has 13 amino acids. CDR1 LGHDT and CDR2 YNNKEL come from the germline V gene (reference sequence).

This chain connects TRBV4-2 to TRBJ2-3; 10 bases agree with TRBD2. CDR1 and CDR2 (germline): LGHNA, YNFKEQ. The V gene end was trimmed by 3 bases and the J gene end by 4 bases; junction bases not matched to a gene: 4. This CDR3 is 15 amino acids long. The CDR3 reads CASSQLLAGADTQYF. The CDR3 DNA sequence: TGTGCCAGCAGCCAGCTCCTAGCGGGAGCAGATACGCAGTATTTT.